This T cell receptor (beta chain) derives from a study of T cells in Graves' hyperthyroidism and ophthalmopathy. This clonotype was recorded many times. The CDR3 is made up of 13 amino acids. Germline V lookup: CDR1 MNHNS, CDR2 SASEGT. V shed 8 bases and J 0 bases; nucleotides not matched to a gene: 1. Using RNA transcripts as the source, TCR beta CDR3 regions were amplified. In the first-round RT-PCR of the TCR CDR3, the HTBI primer set was used. TCRdb passed the multiplex PCR reads through MiXCR, listing each CDR3 protein once. Counted here are 300,000 to 400,000 distinct CDR3 sequences, roughly 21% occurring once; the ten biggest clones make up 50% to 65%.

The source material was blood. This TCR came from a woman in her forties or fifties with Graves' hyperthyroidism. V is TRBV6-1 and J is TRBJ1-5; 7 positions match TRBD1. The CDR3 coding sequence is TGTGCCAGCGGACAGGTTAGCAATCAGCCCCAGCATTTT. It yields the protein CASGQVSNQPQHF.